This T cell receptor beta chain was retrieved from a study of blood T cell repertoires in COVID-19. On the study more broadly: From T cells, B-cell-depleted T cells, or PBMCs came the material, which was cDNA or gDNA.

This CDR3 has 13 amino acids. V gave up 9 bases and J gave up 1 base, with 12 bases separating them. Germline CDR1 reads ENHRY; CDR2 reads SYGVKD. All enrollees were about 18 to 89 years old and from around 25 US areas. Allocation to cohorts depended on clinical history reported by the participants. In the original analysis: Reference gene primer amplification yielded estimated nucleated cell counts. The repertoire was sequenced with immunoSEQ multiplex PCR; TCRdb's copy has only in-frame clones and lacks some. The V and J calls and clone size were taken over from that table, and D and trimming were inferred from the DNA. Here the sample spans 150,000 or so clones, around 90% being singletons.

The chain has TRBV10-3 and TRBJ1-1; D perhaps matches TRBD1 (6 bases). The source of this sequence is a woman between 35 and 50 years old who had been exposed to COVID-19. Specimen: PBMCs or T cells enriched from blood (not recorded which). CDR3 in DNA: TGTGCCATAGACCAGGGACAGAACACTGAAGCTTTCTTT. This sequence encodes CAIDQGQNTEAFF.